This TCR beta chain was captured by sequencing in a study of blood T cell repertoires in COVID-19. The overall study: Acute and convalescent COVID-19 specimens originated in the United States, Italy and Spain. T cells, B-cell-depleted T cells, or PBMCs provided the cDNA or gDNA that served as material.

Per the original methods: Amplification with reference gene primers provided the estimates of nucleated cell counts. Libraries were prepared by immunoSEQ multiplex PCR; TCRdb keeps only in-frame clonotypes and omits some of them. That table supplies the V and J calls and clone size; D and trimming were determined from the DNA. The sample includes some 120,000 clones, approximately 84% of them seen just once. V was shortened by 3 bases and J by 4 bases, with 8 bases between the two germline ends. The CDR3 is made up of 12 amino acids. CDR1 is GTSNPN and CDR2 is SVGIG in the germline V gene (reference sequence).

Sequenced sample: peripheral blood. The genes are TRBV30 and TRBJ2-3; D uncertain. This receptor was taken from a man between 65 and 80 years old with acute or convalescent COVID-19. The CDR3 DNA is TGTGCCTGGAGAAGCGCGGCAGATACGCAGTATTTT. Translating gives CAWRSAADTQYF.